These T cell receptor beta chains were read from a single sample in a study of blood T cell repertoires in COVID-19. TCRdb's table, derived via immunoSEQ multiplex PCR, lists solely in-frame clones and lacks some. This table holds 79,000 or so clones, approximately 86% found once. The source material was peripheral blood. The receptor source for this set is a human donor in a cohort sampled during active COVID-19. Both conserved end residues are part of each CDR3. Clone sizes are given selectively: once, few, many, or a class where the clone is expanded.

length	size	J	V	CDR3
13	large	TRBJ2-2	TRBV28	CASSSRGTGELFF
13	once	TRBJ1-1	TRBV11-2	CASSTTLNTEAFF
15	NA	TRBJ1-4	TRBV18	CASSPRGQEGEKLFF
13	NA	TRBJ1-2	TRBV6-2/TRBV6-3	CASSYSTEDGYTF
15	NA	TRBJ2-2	TRBV19	CASSRTGIDTGELFF
12	NA	TRBJ2-3	TRBV29-1	CSVEYEGDTQYF
15	once	TRBJ1-4	TRBV7-8	CASSPVRVSNEKLFF
14	once	TRBJ1-5	TRBV5-6	CASSYQGVNQPQHF
13	NA	TRBJ2-2	TRBV3-1/TRBV3-2	CASSQTETGELFF
14	NA	TRBJ2-7	TRBV5-1	CASSVDRGRNEQYF
12	NA	TRBJ1-1	TRBV16	CASSRLAPEAFF
16	NA	TRBJ2-7	TRBV5-1	CASRKGGREGSYEQYF
13	NA	TRBJ2-7	TRBV6-2/TRBV6-3	CASSYVGTREQYF
14	few	TRBJ2-1	TRBV19	CASNRDSPYNEQFF